The 18 T cell receptor beta chains below all came from one sample that was sequenced in a study of siplizumab effects on memory and regulatory T cells. TCRdb's table, derived via immunoSEQ multiplex PCR, lists solely in-frame clones and lacks some. The data show 100,000 or so clones, 85% to 95% seen once. Sequencing input: Tregs sorted from blood. The receptor source for this set is a human donor in good health.

The rearrangement uses TRBV28 and TRBJ2-6; D is undetermined. Per the germline V gene, CDR1 is MDHEN and CDR2 is SYDVKM. The CDR3 contains 14 residues. Trimming pared 2 bases from V and 0 bases from J, leaving 2 bases between. The CDR3 loop is CASSLNSGANVLTF. CDR3 DNA sequence: TGTGCCAGCAGTTTAAACTCTGGGGCCAACGTCCTGACTTTC.

V gene TRBV20-1 combines with J gene TRBJ2-7; TRBD1 is a possible D gene (5 bases). Germline V gene lookup returns CDR1 DFQATT and CDR2 SNEGSKA (reference sequence). The ends were cut back, 6 bases at V and 4 bases at J, with 10 bases in the middle. This CDR3 region has 11 residues. The CDR3 sequence: CSALRQYEQYF. In DNA form, the CDR3 reads TGCAGTGCCCTACGACAGTACGAGCAGTACTTC.

The chain joins TRBV5-1 to TRBJ2-7, with 10 bases aligning to TRBD1. The J segment lost 5 bases and the V segment lost 4 bases, leaving 12 bases of the junction unmatched. The CDR3 length is 16 residues. CDR1 SGHRS and CDR2 YFSETQ come from the germline V gene. This chain's CDR3 is CASSLRPGQGKDEQYF. The DNA of the CDR3 is TGCGCCAGCAGCCTGAGGCCGGGACAGGGGAAGGACGAGCAGTACTTC.

CDR3 sequence (DNA): TGTGCCTGGAGACTAGACTCCTACGAGCAGTACTTC. The encoded protein is CAWRLDSYEQYF. V gene TRBV30 combines with J gene TRBJ2-7; D possibly corresponds to TRBD2 (5 bases). The germline V gene encodes CDR1 GTSNPN and CDR2 SVGIG (reference sequence). The CDR3 is made up of 12 amino acids. Trimming cost V 3 bases and J 0 bases, with 6 bases left between them. The variable domain in full, completed from reference TRBV30 and TRBJ2-7, reads SQTIHQWPATLVQPVGSPLSLECTVEGTSNPNLYWYRQAAGRGLQLLFYSVGIGQISSEVPQNLSASRPQDRQFILSSKKLLLSDSGFYLCAWRLDSYEQYFGPGTRLTVT.

The gene calls are TRBV18 and TRBJ1-1, with a possible D match to TRBD1 (6 bases). From germline, CDR1 is KGHSH and CDR2 LQKENI. V gave up 5 bases and J gave up 1 base, with 11 bases separating them. This CDR3 spans 14 amino acids. CDR3 sequence reads: CASSARGQNTEAFF. The CDR3 nucleotides read TGTGCCAGCTCAGCCAGGGGTCAGAACACTGAAGCTTTCTTT.

V usage is TRBV6-5 and J usage is TRBJ2-7; D uncertain. Germline loops: CDR1 MNHEY, CDR2 SVGAGI. Deletions cut 8 bases from V and 5 bases from J, with 13 bases between. The CDR3 loop spans 12 amino acids. The CDR3 DNA reads TGTGCCAGCGGGCGGTCCCCAGACGAGCAGTACTTC. Protein: CASGRSPDEQYF.

The rearrangement uses TRBV15 and TRBJ1-2, with 7 bases matching TRBD1. After removal of 1 base from V and 4 bases from J, the junction contained 3 bases not matched to a gene. CDR1 and CDR2 (germline): LNHNV, YYDKDF (reference sequence). The CDR3 is 14 amino acids. CDR3 DNA: TGTGCCACCAGCAGAGTCAAGGGGGCCTATGGCTACACCTTC. Protein: CATSRVKGAYGYTF.

The genes are TRBV9 and TRBJ2-7; 10 bases fit TRBD2. The germline V gene has CDR1 SGDLS and CDR2 YYNGEE. The length of the CDR3 is 18 residues. With 3 bases clipped from V and 0 bases from J, the junction kept 12 bases outside the gene matches. In DNA form, the CDR3 reads TGTGCCAGCAGCGCTACAGGCCCGGGACTAGCGTTCTCCTACGAGCAGTACTTC. Protein product: CASSATGPGLAFSYEQYF.

The rearrangement links TRBV18 to TRBJ2-1; TRBD1 aligns across 9 bases. The V gene end was trimmed by 1 base and the J gene end by 2 bases; junction bases not matched to a gene: 6. The CDR3 is 17 residues long. The germline V gene has CDR1 KGHSH and CDR2 LQKENI. The CDR3 region is CASSPQSTGGAYNEQFF. The CDR3 DNA reads TGTGCCAGCTCACCACAGTCGACAGGGGGAGCCTACAATGAGCAGTTCTTC.

J is TRBJ1-1 and V is TRBV18; D is undetermined. The CDR3 length is 12 residues. V was pared by 4 bases and J by 8 bases, with 11 bases between. In germline, CDR1 is KGHSH, CDR2 LQKENI. The CDR3 spells CASSQGILEAFF. The CDR3 DNA sequence: TGTGCCAGCTCACAGGGTATTCTAGAAGCTTTCTTT.

V and J are TRBV5-5 and TRBJ1-3; tentatively, D is TRBD1 (5 bases). This CDR3 is built from 16 residues. Trimming removed 8 bases from V and 0 bases from J, with 18 bases in between. Per the germline V gene, CDR1 is SGHKS and CDR2 is YYEKEE (reference sequence). CDR3 amino acids: CASNRGGPSSGNTIYF. Here the CDR3 DNA reads TGTGCCAGTAACCGGGGGGGACCAAGCTCTGGAAACACCATATATTTT.

The chain combines TRBV11-2 with TRBJ2-7; D uncertain. This CDR3 has 11 residues. The ends were cut back, 2 bases at V and 6 bases at J, with 5 bases in the middle. The V gene's germline CDR1 is SGHAT and CDR2 FQNNGV. The DNA for the CDR3 is TGTGCCAGCAGCTTAAGCGTCGAGCAGTACTTC. It translates to CASSLSVEQYF.

V gene TRBV7-3 combines with J gene TRBJ2-1; D is possibly TRBD2 (6 bases). CDR3 length equals 15 residues. CDR1 is SGHTA and CDR2 is FQGTGA in the germline V gene. Between the trimmed V and J ends, which lost 2 bases and 6 bases, there was a span of 14 bases. The CDR3 loop reads CASSLGGTWGNEQFF. The CDR3 nucleotides are TGTGCCAGCAGCTTAGGGGGGACCTGGGGCAATGAGCAGTTCTTC.

The chain combines TRBV28 with TRBJ1-3; D ambiguous. The CDR3 is made up of 12 amino acids. Germline loops: CDR1 MDHEN, CDR2 SYDVKM. The V gene lost 3 bases and the J gene lost 4 bases, with 4 bases spanning the gap. The CDR3, as DNA: TGTGCCAGCAGTTTCGGGGGAAACACCATATATTTT. Translated: CASSFGGNTIYF.

This clone showed up just a few times. The chain links TRBV28 to TRBJ2-2; 9 bases are shared with TRBD2. CDR3 size: 17 residues. Losses at the gene ends were 3 bases for V and 3 bases for J; bases not matched to a gene: 8. Germline CDR1 MDHEN, CDR2 SYDVKM. The CDR3 nucleotides read TGTGCCAGCAGTTTGCCCGGGGGACTAGCACACACCGGGGAGCTGTTTTTT. Translated: CASSLPGGLAHTGELFF.

The V and J genes are TRBV7-9 and TRBJ2-6; D remains unclear. The CDR3 covers 13 residues. V dropped 5 bases and J dropped 6 bases, with 8 bases sitting between them. The germline V gene encodes CDR1 SEHNR and CDR2 FQNEAQ (reference sequence). The CDR3 region is CASSRGTANVLTF. In DNA form, the CDR3 reads TGTGCCAGCAGCCGAGGCACGGCCAACGTCCTGACTTTC.

V and J are TRBV5-1 and TRBJ2-3; D is perhaps TRBD1 (5 bases). CDR3 size: 15 residues. The V end was cut by 7 bases, the J end by 0 bases, with 15 bases between. Germline CDR1 SGHRS, CDR2 YFSETQ. CDR3 DNA: TGCGCCAGCGCAAGACAGCCGACTAGCACAGATACGCAGTATTTT. Protein product: CASARQPTSTDTQYF.

This chain links TRBV5-1 with TRBJ2-3; no reliable D call. V was shortened by 4 bases and J by 1 base, with 16 bases between the two germline ends. Per the germline V gene, CDR1 is SGHRS and CDR2 is YFSETQ. The CDR3 length is 16 residues. This CDR3 is CASSPEWTLRTDTQYF. The CDR3 bases are TGCGCCAGCAGCCCGGAGTGGACCCTACGCACAGATACGCAGTATTTT.